The clone carrying this T cell receptor (beta chain) came up a few times. This CDR3 is 15 amino acids long. Germline assignment: CDR1 SGDLS and CDR2 YYNGEE. V was pared by 3 bases and J by 4 bases, with 16 bases between. These data are taken from a study of blood T cell repertoires in COVID-19. Looking at the study overall: The cDNA or gDNA used as material had been derived from T cells, B-cell-depleted T cells, or PBMCs.

The data were produced by immunoSEQ multiplex PCR, yet TCRdb's version contains in-frame clones alone and is incomplete. The table records 350,000 to 450,000 clones, 86% of them present only once. The chain employs TRBV9 and TRBJ1-2; D call uncertain. The clonotype originates from an older woman with COVID-19, enrolled during active disease. Sequenced material: peripheral blood. The CDR3 region has the DNA TGTGCCAGCAGCGAGGCCCCAGGAGGGCCCTATGGCTACACCTTC. It specifies CASSEAPGGPYGYTF. The full variable domain, with the rest looked up from reference TRBV9 and TRBJ1-2, is DSGVTQTPKHLITATGQRVTLRCSPRSGDLSVYWYQQSLDQGLQFLIQYYNGEERAKGNILERFSAQQFPDLHSELNLSSLELGDSALYFCASSEAPGGPYGYTFGSGTRLTVV.